This T cell receptor beta chain is drawn from a study of T cells after yellow fever vaccination. TCRdb recomputed calls from the 5' RACE reads with MiXCR, one row per CDR3 protein. The table has fewer than 350,000 distinct CDR3 sequences, approximately 4.3% seen once. The CDR3 spans 13 residues. With respect to this clonotype: The junction and the germline gene differ at one end; a read error may be behind it.

The input for sequencing was PBMCs, taken 15 days after the yellow fever booster vaccination. This receptor was obtained from a man between 18 and 29 years old who received the YFV17D yellow fever vaccine. The chain uses TRBV12-3 or TRBV12-4 and TRBJ1-1; no clear D gene. This CDR3 reads CASDTRENTEDFF. The CDR3 DNA follows: TGTGCCAGCGATACTCGGGAAAACACTGAAGATTTCTTT.